Presented here are 21 T cell receptor beta chains from one specimen sequenced in a study of blood T cell repertoires in COVID-19. Clones were read by immunoSEQ multiplex PCR, and TCRdb kept only the in-frame ones, dropping some. This sample has approximately 140,000 clones, with around 87% found just once. Sequenced: peripheral blood. These TCRs come from a woman aged 60-75 years with active or convalescent COVID-19.

The chain has TRBV25-1 and TRBJ2-2, with D possibly matching TRBD2 (5 bases). Germline V gene lookup returns CDR1 MGHDK and CDR2 SYGVNS. Trimming removed 0 bases from V and 1 base from J, with 6 bases in between. The CDR3 consists of 15 residues. CDR3 residues: CASSEYAGNTGELFF. The CDR3 region has the DNA TGTGCCAGCAGTGAATATGCGGGGAACACCGGGGAGCTGTTTTTT.

The rearrangement joins TRBV25-1 to TRBJ1-2; maybe TRBD1 (6 bases). CDR3 length: 14 residues. Looked up from germline, CDR1 is MGHDK and CDR2 is SYGVNS. With 4 bases removed from V and 4 bases from J, the gap between germline ends came to 13 bases. In DNA, the CDR3 is TGTGCCAGCAGTGTTTGGGACACCAGCTATGGCTACACCTTC. Its translation is CASSVWDTSYGYTF.

This chain joins TRBV15 and TRBJ1-1, with TRBD1 matching 7 bases. Germline lookup yields CDR1 LNHNV and CDR2 YYDKDF (reference sequence). V was pared by 3 bases and J by 3 bases, with 7 bases of the junction left unmatched. The CDR3 length is 15 residues. The CDR3 here is CATSSGGGVYTEAFF. In nucleotides, the CDR3 is TGTGCCACCAGCAGTGGAGGGGGCGTTTACACTGAAGCTTTCTTT.

The V and J genes are TRBV5-8 and TRBJ2-4; 7 bases are shared with TRBD1. There are 14 residues in the CDR3. After removal of 10 bases from V and 3 bases from J, the junction contained 10 bases not matched to a gene. In germline, CDR1 is SGHTS, CDR2 YDEGEE. The CDR3: CAARAGTDKNIQYF. The CDR3, as DNA: TGTGCCGCCCGTGCCGGGACAGACAAAAACATTCAGTACTTC.

CDR3 sequence: CASSARLEETQYF. Written as DNA, the CDR3 is TGCGCCAGCAGCGCCAGACTAGAAGAGACCCAGTACTTC. The chain links TRBV5-1 to TRBJ2-5, with a weak D call TRBD2 (6 bases). The CDR3 runs 13 residues. Per the germline V gene, CDR1 is SGHRS and CDR2 is YFSETQ. Trimming left V 4 bases short and J 3 bases short, with 10 bases between.

The chain combines TRBV3-1 (or the pseudogene TRBV3-2) with TRBJ1-1, with D unclear. Germline CDR1 reads LGHDT; CDR2 reads YNNKEL (reference sequence). V was shortened by 1 base and J by 7 bases, with 10 bases between the two germline ends. There are 13 residues in the CDR3. CDR3 nucleotide sequence: TGTGCCAGCAGCCAAGTATCAGGCAGTGAAGCTTTCTTT. Translation: CASSQVSGSEAFF.

J is TRBJ2-4 and V is TRBV2, with 11 bases matching TRBD2. The CDR3 totals 15 residues. With V trimmed by 1 base and J by 9 bases, 5 bases remained unmatched. Germline V CDR1 and CDR2: SNHLY, FYNNEI. CDR3 sequence (DNA): TGTGCCAGCAGTGAAGGGTTAGCGGGGGGGCTCATTCAGTACTTC. Its translation is CASSEGLAGGLIQYF.

The chain has TRBV2 and TRBJ1-3, with D possibly matching TRBD1 (6 bases). V lost 7 bases and J 0 bases, leaving 13 bases between the germline ends. Germline loops: CDR1 SNHLY, CDR2 FYNNEI. The CDR3 length is 15 residues. The CDR3 region is CASTLGQLSGNTIYF. The CDR3 nucleotides read TGTGCCAGCACTCTTGGACAGCTCTCTGGAAACACCATATATTTT.

The chain joins TRBV19 to TRBJ2-1; D uncertain. CDR1 and CDR2 from the germline V gene are LNHDA and SQIVND (reference sequence). Trimming shortened V by 5 bases and J by 5 bases, and 4 bases separated the two germline ends. The length of the CDR3 is 11 residues. DNA for the CDR3: TGTGCCAGTAGTGGCCACAATGAGCAGTTCTTC. Translating it yields CASSGHNEQFF.

The chain uses TRBV18 and TRBJ2-3; 9 bases fit TRBD1. CDR1 is KGHSH, CDR2 LQKENI, per germline. The CDR3 totals 15 residues. V lost 2 bases, J lost 4 bases, and 4 bases stayed unmatched. The CDR3 here is CASSPGTGLADTQYF. Here the CDR3 DNA reads TGTGCCAGCTCACCAGGGACAGGGCTCGCAGATACGCAGTATTTT.

The V call is TRBV3-1 (or the pseudogene TRBV3-2), the J call TRBJ2-7, with D possibly matching TRBD1 (7 bases). V was pared by 1 base and J by 6 bases, with 16 bases between. The CDR3 sequence is 15 residues long. From germline, CDR1 is LGHDT and CDR2 YNNKEL (reference sequence). The CDR3 spells CASSQVGRGVCEQYF. In DNA form, the CDR3 reads TGTGCCAGCAGCCAAGTCGGCAGGGGGGTGTGCGAGCAGTACTTC.

V gene TRBV7-2 combines with J gene TRBJ2-5; TRBD2 agrees at 9 bases. Germline V gene sequence: CDR1 SGHTA, CDR2 FQGNSA. The ends lost 1 base at V and 5 bases at J; junction bases unmatched: 8. This CDR3 contains 16 residues. The CDR3 reads CASSLEASGAGETQYF. The CDR3 nucleotides are TGTGCCAGCAGCTTAGAGGCTAGCGGGGCCGGTGAGACCCAGTACTTC.

The V gene is TRBV2, the J gene TRBJ1-5; TRBD1 matches 7 bases. The ends lost 6 bases at V and 2 bases at J; junction bases unmatched: 7. The CDR3 is 15 residues long. Germline assignment: CDR1 SNHLY and CDR2 FYNNEI. In nucleotides, the CDR3 is TGTGCCAGCAGCGGGCAGGGGGTGGGCAATCAGCCCCAGCATTTT. It is translated as CASSGQGVGNQPQHF. Full variable domain (remainder filled in from reference TRBV2 and TRBJ1-5): EPEVTQTPSHQVTQMGQEVILRCVPISNHLYFYWYRQILGQKVEFLVSFYNNEISEKSEIFDDQFSVERPDGSNFTLKIRSTKLEDSAMYFCASSGQGVGNQPQHFGDGTRLSIL.

Points on this clone: One junction end disagrees with the germline gene, perhaps due to a read error. The V call is TRBV3-1 (or the pseudogene TRBV3-2), the J call TRBJ1-1; no definite D call. Germline V gene data show CDR1 as LGHDT and CDR2 as YNNKEL (reference sequence). The CDR3 runs 12 residues. The CDR3 spells CASSQGIPGYVF. CDR3 nucleotide sequence: TGTGCCAGCAGCCAAGGAATCCCGGGGTACGTCTTT.

The chain uses TRBV5-1 and TRBJ2-2; tentatively, D is TRBD1 (5 bases). Trimming stripped 0 bases from V and 0 bases from J, with 9 bases between. Looked up from germline, CDR1 is SGHRS and CDR2 is YFSETQ. This CDR3 is 16 amino acids long. Here the CDR3 reads CASSLGTKSNTGELFF. Written as DNA, the CDR3 is TGCGCCAGCAGCTTGGGGACAAAATCGAACACCGGGGAGCTGTTTTTT.

This clone came up once. The chain employs TRBV5-6 and TRBJ1-1; TRBD1 might be the D (5 bases). The CDR3 spans 14 residues. V was clipped by 10 bases and J by 1 base, with 17 bases between them. Looked up from germline, CDR1 is SGHDT and CDR2 is YYEEEE. The CDR3 here is CASSGGVRNTEAFF. DNA of the CDR3: TGTGCCTCGTCCGGGGGGGTCAGGAACACTGAAGCTTTCTTT.

The genes are TRBV18 and TRBJ1-6; 10 bases line up with TRBD1. CDR3 length: 19 residues. Germline loops: CDR1 KGHSH, CDR2 LQKENI. V lost 2 bases and J lost 7; bases outside the gene matches: 14. The chain's CDR3 is CASSPLRPGQGSGNSPLHF. DNA of the CDR3: TGTGCCAGCTCACCATTACGACCGGGACAGGGGTCGGGGAATTCACCCCTCCACTTT.

V usage is TRBV18 and J usage is TRBJ1-2; TRBD1 is a possible D gene (6 bases). CDR3 length: 13 amino acids. Germline values: CDR1 KGHSH, CDR2 LQKENI. V was cut by 2 bases and J by 8 bases, with 12 bases left in between. The CDR3 bases are TGTGCCAGCTCACCATGGTACAGGGAAGGCTACACCTTC. Amino acids: CASSPWYREGYTF.

This chain connects TRBV18 to TRBJ1-2; 7 nucleotides align to TRBD1. From germline, CDR1 is KGHSH and CDR2 LQKENI. The V gene end was trimmed by 2 bases and the J gene end by 8 bases; junction bases not matched to a gene: 8. This CDR3 spans 14 amino acids. The CDR3: CASSPDRVGSGYTF. CDR3 in DNA: TGTGCCAGCTCACCAGACAGGGTTGGGAGCGGCTACACCTTC.

The V and J genes are TRBV5-4 and TRBJ2-5; D is unclear. The V and J ends lost 4 bases and 2 bases respectively, with 9 bases between them. Germline assignment: CDR1 SGHNT and CDR2 YYREEE (reference sequence). This CDR3 contains 13 residues. The CDR3 reads CASSPARQETQYF. Written as DNA, the CDR3 is TGTGCCAGCAGCCCCGCGAGGCAAGAGACCCAGTACTTC.

J is TRBJ2-1 and V is TRBV7-2, with a weak D call TRBD2 (6 bases). CDR3 length: 14 amino acids. Germline V gene data show CDR1 as SGHTA and CDR2 as FQGNSA. V was clipped by 1 base and J by 7 bases, with 11 bases between them. DNA of the CDR3: TGTGCCAGCAGCTTAGAAGGTGCGGGGAATGAGCAGTTCTTC. It yields the protein CASSLEGAGNEQFF.